The clone carrying this T cell receptor beta chain has ten or more counts. The antigen remains undetermined. The V gene lost 5 bases and the J gene lost 4 bases, with 12 bases spanning the gap. CDR1 and CDR2 from the germline V gene are SQVTM and ANQGSEA. CDR3 length: 13 amino acids. These data are taken from a study of response to subunit inactivated influenza vaccine. TCRdb re-analysed the RT-PCR reads in MiXCR, keeping a single row per CDR3 protein. The sample holds over 400,000 distinct CDR3 sequences, about a tenth seen once. General observations from the study: Few new T cells, the authors suggested, are recruited by each seasonal influenza vaccination.

This TCR was sampled from a man aged 50 or older who received an inactivated influenza vaccine. The V call is TRBV29-1, the J call TRBJ1-5; TRBD1 might be the D (6 bases). The source material was PBMCs from blood, sampled 45 days after vaccination. CDR3 amino acids: CSVSPGANQPQHF. The DNA of the CDR3 is TGCAGCGTTTCTCCAGGGGCTAATCAGCCCCAGCATTTT.